The sequence of this TCR beta chain was determined in a study of OX40 agonist ivuxolimab in advanced cancers. Study details: Dosing consisted of intravenous ivuxolimab at 0.01 to 10 mg/kg every 2 weeks. Patients undergoing dose escalation presented with hepatocellular carcinoma, melanoma, renal cell or head and neck cancer.

Autoimmune disease history or systemic immunosuppression led to patients being barred. The repertoire was sequenced with immunoSEQ multiplex PCR; TCRdb's copy has only in-frame clones and lacks some. The data contain roughly 49,000 clones, 80% to 85% of them singletons. A word on this clone: Antigen specificity is unknown.

Whole-study results and caveats: At 0.1 to 3.0 mg/kg, clonal expansion of CD4+ and CD8+ blood T cells had occurred by week 6.

The source material was CD4+ or CD8+ T cells sorted from blood, sampled in a trial of the OX40 agonist ivuxolimab. The TCR was taken from an adult with an advanced solid tumor such as melanoma, head and neck, liver or kidney cancer.

CDR3 sequence reads: CASSQDVAGTTYEQYF. CDR3 sequence (DNA): TGTGCCAGCAGCCAAGATGTGGCGGGGACCACCTACGAGCAGTACTTC. The gene calls are TRBV4-2 and TRBJ2-7, with a weak D call TRBD2 (6 bases). There are 16 residues in the CDR3. The germline V and J ends were trimmed by 0 bases and 2 bases, with 14 bases remaining between them. Germline lookup yields CDR1 LGHNA and CDR2 YNFKEQ.